The 9 T cell receptor beta chains presented below share a single source sample, sequenced in a study of cytomegalovirus exposure and HLA in healthy donors. 60 Vbeta and 13 Jbeta primers were used in PCR. Data came from immunoSEQ multiplex PCR; TCRdb stores just in-frame clones and leaves some out. The sample consists of over 95,000 clones, under 80% of them appearing once. Input material: PBMCs. These receptors all stem from a man in his forties in good health and CMV-seronegative.

This clone has more than one count but fewer than ten. The chain couples TRBV5-1 to TRBJ2-1; D perhaps matches TRBD1 (6 bases). CDR1 SGHRS and CDR2 YFSETQ come from the germline V gene. This CDR3 is 15 amino acids long. Between the trimmed V and J ends, which lost 6 bases and 1 base, there was a span of 14 bases. DNA for the CDR3: TGCGCCAGCAAAGAGGGGGAGTCGTCCTACAATGAGCAGTTCTTC. Encoded protein: CASKEGESSYNEQFF.

V is TRBV15 and J is TRBJ2-1; no reliable D call. The CDR3 consists of 17 residues. The germline V gene has CDR1 LNHNV and CDR2 YYDKDF (reference sequence). With 3 bases removed from V and 1 base from J, the gap between germline ends came to 16 bases. For the CDR3, the DNA is TGTGCCACCAGCAGTCAAGAGAGCAGGAAGTCCTACAATGAGCAGTTCTTC. This codes for CATSSQESRKSYNEQFF.

This clone has just one count. The chain is built from TRBV5-1 and TRBJ2-1; 14 nucleotides align to TRBD2. The CDR3 consists of 16 residues. The V segment lost 6 bases and the J segment 4 bases; nucleotides outside the gene matches: 6. Germline V gives CDR1 SGHRS, CDR2 YFSETQ. The CDR3 coding sequence is TGCGCCAGCACGGGGACTAGCGGGAGTAGGTACAATGAGCAGTTCTTC. Residues: CASTGTSGSRYNEQFF.

The chain joins TRBV7-9 to TRBJ1-1; a possible D gene is TRBD1 (6 bases). The CDR3 has 16 residues. The V and J ends lost 5 bases and 0 bases respectively, with 16 bases between them. Germline CDR1 and CDR2: SEHNR and FQNEAQ (reference sequence). The DNA for the CDR3 is TGTGCCAGCAGCGTACGGGACATGCTAATGAACACTGAAGCTTTCTTT. Translating gives CASSVRDMLMNTEAFF.

This clone came up once. The chain has TRBV4-2 and TRBJ2-3, with 7 bases fitting TRBD2. This CDR3 has 17 amino acids. The germline V gene encodes CDR1 LGHNA and CDR2 YNFKEQ. V lost 0 bases to trimming and J lost 0 bases; unmatched junction nucleotides: 6. CDR3 protein: CASSQEYSGESTDTQYF. CDR3 in DNA: TGTGCCAGCAGCCAAGAATACAGCGGGGAGAGCACAGATACGCAGTATTTT.

This rearrangement joins TRBV11-1 to TRBJ2-1; 8 positions match TRBD1. The CDR3 spans 17 residues. Trimming at V came to 5 bases and at J to 2 bases, leaving 11 bases not matched to a gene. Germline CDR1 and CDR2: SGHAT and FQDESV (reference sequence). The CDR3, as DNA: TGTGCCAGCAGCACCCAGCCCAGGGGGCGGACCTACAATGAGCAGTTCTTC. It yields the protein CASSTQPRGRTYNEQFF.

J is TRBJ2-1 and V is TRBV7-2; a possible D gene is TRBD2 (7 bases). The CDR3 length is 16 residues. V shed 5 bases and J shed 6 bases, with 20 bases lying between them. Per the germline V gene, CDR1 is SGHTA and CDR2 is FQGNSA. The CDR3 sequence: CASSPVGGPGGNEQFF. The CDR3 nucleotides are TGTGCCAGCAGCCCCGTAGGGGGGCCGGGGGGCAATGAGCAGTTCTTC.

The chain combines TRBV6-5 with TRBJ1-3; possibly TRBD1 for D (5 bases). This CDR3 comprises 15 residues. Trimming pared 2 bases from V and 2 bases from J, leaving 10 bases between. Germline lookup yields CDR1 MNHEY and CDR2 SVGAGI. CDR3 residues: CASSYVRAAGNTIYF. CDR3 nucleotides: TGTGCCAGCAGTTACGTCAGGGCGGCTGGAAACACCATATATTTT.

Details on this clone: The same CDR3 also results from other DNA sequences found in this sample. J is TRBJ1-3 and V is TRBV7-2; the D gene is possibly TRBD1 (6 bases). With 2 bases removed from V and 4 bases from J, the gap between germline ends came to 12 bases. CDR1 and CDR2 (germline): SGHTA, FQGNSA. The CDR3 spans 15 residues. This chain's CDR3 is CASSLSTGTGNTIYF. CDR3 DNA: TGTGCCAGCAGCTTATCGACAGGAACGGGAAACACCATATATTTT.